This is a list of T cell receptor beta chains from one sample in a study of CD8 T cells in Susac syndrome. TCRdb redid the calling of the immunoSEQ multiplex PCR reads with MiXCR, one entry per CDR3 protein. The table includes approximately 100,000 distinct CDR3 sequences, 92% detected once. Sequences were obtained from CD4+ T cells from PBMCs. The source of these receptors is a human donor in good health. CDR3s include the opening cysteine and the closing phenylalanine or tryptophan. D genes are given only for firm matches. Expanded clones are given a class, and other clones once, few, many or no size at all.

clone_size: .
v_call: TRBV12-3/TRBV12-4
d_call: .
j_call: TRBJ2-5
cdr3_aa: CASSFGGRETQYF
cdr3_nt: TGTGCCAGCAGTTTTGGGGGGCGGGAGACCCAGTACTTC

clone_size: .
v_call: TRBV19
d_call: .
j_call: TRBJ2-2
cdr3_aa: CASSRRDTGELFF
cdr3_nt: TGTGCCAGTAGCCGTCGGGACACCGGGGAGCTGTTTTTT

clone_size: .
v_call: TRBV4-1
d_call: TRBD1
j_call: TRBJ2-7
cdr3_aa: CASSQEGNRGWHEQYF
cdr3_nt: TGCGCCAGCAGCCAAGAAGGGAACAGGGGCTGGCACGAGCAGTACTTC

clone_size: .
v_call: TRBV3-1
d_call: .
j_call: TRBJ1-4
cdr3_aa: CASSLRVGFGGEKLFF
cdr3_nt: TGTGCCAGCAGCCTCCGGGTCGGGTTCGGAGGAGAAAAACTGTTTTTT

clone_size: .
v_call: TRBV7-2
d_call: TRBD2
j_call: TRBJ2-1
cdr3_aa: CASRQLAGGEQFF
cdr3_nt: TGTGCCAGCAGACAATTAGCGGGGGGGGAGCAGTTCTTC

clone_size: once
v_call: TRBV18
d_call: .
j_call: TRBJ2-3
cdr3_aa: CASSPGRTGSDTQYF
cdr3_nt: TGTGCCAGCTCACCGGGACGGACGGGGTCAGATACGCAGTATTTT

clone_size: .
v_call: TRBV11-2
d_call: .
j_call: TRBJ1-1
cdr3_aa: CASSFRLDPNSNEAFF
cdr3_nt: TGTGCCAGCAGCTTTCGTTTGGATCCTAATTCTAACGAAGCTTTCTTT

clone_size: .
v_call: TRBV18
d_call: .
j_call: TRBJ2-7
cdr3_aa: CASSPGGYEQYF
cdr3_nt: TGTGCCAGCAGCCCAGGGGGGTACGAGCAGTACTTC

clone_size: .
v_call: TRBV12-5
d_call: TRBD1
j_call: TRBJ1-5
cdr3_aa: CASGTGQGGTQPQHF
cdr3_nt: TGTGCTAGTGGAACGGGACAGGGGGGAACTCAGCCCCAGCATTTT

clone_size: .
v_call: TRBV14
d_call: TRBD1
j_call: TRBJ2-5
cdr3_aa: CASSTRQGVRYDRETQYF
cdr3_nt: TGTGCCAGCAGCACCCGACAGGGGGTGAGATATGATCGGGAGACCCAGTACTTC

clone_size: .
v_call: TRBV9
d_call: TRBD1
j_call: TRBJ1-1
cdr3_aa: CASSAYRGLNTEAFF
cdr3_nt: TGTGCCAGCAGCGCTTACAGGGGACTGAACACTGAAGCTTTCTTT

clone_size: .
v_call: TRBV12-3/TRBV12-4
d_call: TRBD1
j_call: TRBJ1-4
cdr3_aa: CASTRDRETTSPKLFF
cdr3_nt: TGTGCCAGCACCCGGGACAGGGAGACAACATCGCCCAAACTGTTTTTT

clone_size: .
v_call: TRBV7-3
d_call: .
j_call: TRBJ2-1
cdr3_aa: CASSLTRDPNNEQFF
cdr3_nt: TGTGCCAGCAGCTTAACTAGGGACCCAAACAATGAGCAGTTCTTC

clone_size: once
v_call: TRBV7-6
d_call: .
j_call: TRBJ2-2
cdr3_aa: CASSPRLSGTQAGELFF
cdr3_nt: TGTGCCAGCAGCCCTCGACTTTCCGGGACACAAGCCGGGGAGCTGTTTTTT

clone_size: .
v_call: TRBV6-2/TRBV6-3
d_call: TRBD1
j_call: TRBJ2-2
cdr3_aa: CASSYPTGVVGELFF
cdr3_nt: TGTGCCAGCAGTTACCCAACAGGGGTGGTCGGGGAGCTGTTTTTT

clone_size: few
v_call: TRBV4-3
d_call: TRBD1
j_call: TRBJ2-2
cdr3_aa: CASSQGAWTGITGELFF
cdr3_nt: TGCGCCAGCAGCCAAGGTGCTTGGACAGGAATCACCGGGGAGCTGTTTTTT

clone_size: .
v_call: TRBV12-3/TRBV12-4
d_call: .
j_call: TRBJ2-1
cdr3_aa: CASSPRVFNEQFF
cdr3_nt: TGTGCCAGCAGTCCCCGGGTTTTTAATGAGCAGTTCTTC

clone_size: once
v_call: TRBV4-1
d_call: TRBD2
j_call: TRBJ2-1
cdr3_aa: CASSLSSGGADEQFF
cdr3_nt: TGCGCCAGCAGCCTTTCGAGCGGGGGGGCTGATGAGCAGTTCTTC

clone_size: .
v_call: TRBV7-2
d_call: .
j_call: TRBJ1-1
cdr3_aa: CASSFFVDTEAFF
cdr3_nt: TGTGCCAGCAGCTTCTTTGTGGACACTGAAGCTTTCTTT

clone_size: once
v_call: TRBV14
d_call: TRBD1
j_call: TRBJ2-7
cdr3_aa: CASSQERDRALYEQYF
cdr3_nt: TGTGCCAGCAGCCAAGAGAGGGACAGGGCACTATACGAGCAGTACTTC

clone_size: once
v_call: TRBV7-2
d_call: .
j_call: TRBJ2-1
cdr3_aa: CASSLEEGSYNEQFF
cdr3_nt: TGTGCCAGCAGCTTAGAGGAGGGGTCCTACAATGAGCAGTTCTTC

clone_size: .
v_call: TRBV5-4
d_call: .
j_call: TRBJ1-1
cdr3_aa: CASSLASGKTEAFF
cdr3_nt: TGTGCCAGCAGCTTGGCTTCAGGGAAGACTGAAGCTTTCTTT

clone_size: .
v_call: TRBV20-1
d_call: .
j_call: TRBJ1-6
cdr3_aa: CSARDRNSNNSPLHF
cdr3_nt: TGCAGTGCCAGAGACAGAAATTCCAATAATTCACCCCTCCACTTT

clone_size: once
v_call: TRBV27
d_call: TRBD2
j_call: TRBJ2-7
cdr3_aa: CASSLTSTSGRHEQYF
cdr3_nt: TGTGCCAGCAGTTTAACTTCGACTAGCGGGAGGCACGAGCAGTACTTC

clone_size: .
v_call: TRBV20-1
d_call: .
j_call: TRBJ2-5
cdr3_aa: CSARFRGQETQYF
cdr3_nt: TGCAGTGCTAGGTTCAGGGGACAAGAGACCCAGTACTTC

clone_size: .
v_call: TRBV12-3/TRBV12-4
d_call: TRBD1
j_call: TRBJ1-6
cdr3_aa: CASSLTTGQTPLHF
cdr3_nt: TGTGCCAGCAGTTTAACGACAGGGCAAACACCCCTCCACTTT

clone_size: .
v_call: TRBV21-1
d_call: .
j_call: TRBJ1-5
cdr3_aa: CASSQPGQGRQPQHF
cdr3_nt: TGTGCCAGCAGCCAACCGGGACAGGGGCGGCAGCCCCAGCATTTT

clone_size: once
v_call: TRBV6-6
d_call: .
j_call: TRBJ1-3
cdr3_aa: CASSPGGNTIYF
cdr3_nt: TGTGCCAGCAGCCCCGGCGGAAACACCATATATTTT

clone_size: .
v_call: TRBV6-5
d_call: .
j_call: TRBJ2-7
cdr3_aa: CASSYLPRDSYEQYF
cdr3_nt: TGTGCCAGCAGTTACCTCCCCCGGGACTCCTACGAGCAGTACTTC

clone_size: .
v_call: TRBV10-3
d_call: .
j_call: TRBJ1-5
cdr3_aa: CAISESTPGVSQPQHF
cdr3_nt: TGTGCCATCAGTGAGTCGACGCCAGGGGTTTCCCAGCCCCAGCATTTT